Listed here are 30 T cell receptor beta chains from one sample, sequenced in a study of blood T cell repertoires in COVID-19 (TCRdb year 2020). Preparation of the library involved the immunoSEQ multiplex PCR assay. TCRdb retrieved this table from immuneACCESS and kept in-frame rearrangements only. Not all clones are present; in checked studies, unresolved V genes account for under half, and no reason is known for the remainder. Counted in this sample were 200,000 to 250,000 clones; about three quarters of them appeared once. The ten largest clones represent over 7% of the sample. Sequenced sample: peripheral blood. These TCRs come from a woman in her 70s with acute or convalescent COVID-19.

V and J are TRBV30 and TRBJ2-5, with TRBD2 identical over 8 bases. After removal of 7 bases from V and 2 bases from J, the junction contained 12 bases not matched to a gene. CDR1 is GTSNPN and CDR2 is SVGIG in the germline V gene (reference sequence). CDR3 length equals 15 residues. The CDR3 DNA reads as TGTGCCTCAACTGGAGAGCGGGGGAAACAAGAGACCCAGTACTTC. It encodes CASTGERGKQETQYF.

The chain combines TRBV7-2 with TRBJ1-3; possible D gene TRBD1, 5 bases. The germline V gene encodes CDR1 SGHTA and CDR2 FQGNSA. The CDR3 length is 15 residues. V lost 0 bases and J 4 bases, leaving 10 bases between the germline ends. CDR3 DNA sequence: TGTGCCAGCAGCTTAGCCAGGGATATAGGAAACACCATATATTTT. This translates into CASSLARDIGNTIYF. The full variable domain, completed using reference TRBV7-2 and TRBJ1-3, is GAGVSQSPSNKVTEKGKDVELRCDPISGHTALYWYRQSLGQGLEFLIYFQGNSAPDKSGLPSDRFSAERTGGSVSTLTIQRTQQEDSAVYLCASSLARDIGNTIYFGEGSWLTVV.

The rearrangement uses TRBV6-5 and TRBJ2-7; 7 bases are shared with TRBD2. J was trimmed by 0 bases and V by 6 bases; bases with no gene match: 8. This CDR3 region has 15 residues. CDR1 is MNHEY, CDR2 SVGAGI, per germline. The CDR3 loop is CASRRSGQSSYEQYF. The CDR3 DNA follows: TGTGCCAGCAGACGTAGCGGGCAAAGCTCCTACGAGCAGTACTTC.

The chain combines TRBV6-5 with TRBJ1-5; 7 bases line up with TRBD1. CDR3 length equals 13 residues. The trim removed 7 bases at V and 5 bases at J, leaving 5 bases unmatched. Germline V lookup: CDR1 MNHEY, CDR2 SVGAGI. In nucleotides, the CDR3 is TGTGCCAGCATGAGACAGGGTGATCAGCCCCAGCATTTT. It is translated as CASMRQGDQPQHF.

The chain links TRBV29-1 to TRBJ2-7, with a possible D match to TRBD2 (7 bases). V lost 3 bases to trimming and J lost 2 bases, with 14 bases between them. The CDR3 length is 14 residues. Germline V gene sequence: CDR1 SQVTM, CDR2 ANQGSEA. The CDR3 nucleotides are TGCAGCGTTGAGGTAGGAGGGGGGGCCTACGAGCAGTACTTC. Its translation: CSVEVGGGAYEQYF.

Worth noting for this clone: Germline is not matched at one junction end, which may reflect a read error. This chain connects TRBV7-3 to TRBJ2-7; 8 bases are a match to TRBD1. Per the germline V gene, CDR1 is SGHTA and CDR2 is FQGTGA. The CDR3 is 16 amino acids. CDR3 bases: TGTGCCAGCAGCCTAACTACTGGACAGGGAGTTAACGAGCAGTACTTC. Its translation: CASSLTTGQGVNEQYF.

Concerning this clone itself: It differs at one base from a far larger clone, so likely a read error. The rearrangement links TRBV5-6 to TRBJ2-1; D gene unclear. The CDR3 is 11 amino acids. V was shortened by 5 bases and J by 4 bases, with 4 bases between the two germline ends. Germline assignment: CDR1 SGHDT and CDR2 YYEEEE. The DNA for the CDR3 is TGTGCCAGCAGTCAGTACAATGAGCAGTTCTTC. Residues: CASSQYNEQFF.

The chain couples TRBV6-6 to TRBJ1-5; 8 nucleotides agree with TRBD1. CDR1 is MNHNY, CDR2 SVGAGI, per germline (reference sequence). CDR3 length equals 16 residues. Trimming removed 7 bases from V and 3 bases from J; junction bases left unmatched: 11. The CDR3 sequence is CASTPPGGLYNQPQHF. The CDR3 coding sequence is TGTGCCAGCACCCCCCCAGGGGGCCTTTACAATCAGCCCCAGCATTTT.

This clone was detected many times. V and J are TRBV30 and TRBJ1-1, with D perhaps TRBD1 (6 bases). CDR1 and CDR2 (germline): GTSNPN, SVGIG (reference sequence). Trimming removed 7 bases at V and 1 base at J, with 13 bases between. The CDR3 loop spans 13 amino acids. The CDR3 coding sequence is TGTGCCTCAGGGGCCGAGACGAACACTGAAGCTTTCTTT. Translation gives CASGAETNTEAFF.

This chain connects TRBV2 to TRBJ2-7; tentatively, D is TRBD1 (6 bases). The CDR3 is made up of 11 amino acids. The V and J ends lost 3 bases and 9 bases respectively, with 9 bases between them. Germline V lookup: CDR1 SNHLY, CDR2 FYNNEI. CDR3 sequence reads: CASSDRGRQYV. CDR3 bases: TGTGCCAGCAGTGACAGGGGAAGGCAGTACGTC.

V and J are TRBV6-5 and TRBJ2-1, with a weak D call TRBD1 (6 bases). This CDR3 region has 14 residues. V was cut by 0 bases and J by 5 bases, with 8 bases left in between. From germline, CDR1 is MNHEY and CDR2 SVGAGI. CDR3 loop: CASSYSGQDNEQFF. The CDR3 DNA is TGTGCCAGCAGTTACTCGGGACAAGACAATGAGCAGTTCTTC.

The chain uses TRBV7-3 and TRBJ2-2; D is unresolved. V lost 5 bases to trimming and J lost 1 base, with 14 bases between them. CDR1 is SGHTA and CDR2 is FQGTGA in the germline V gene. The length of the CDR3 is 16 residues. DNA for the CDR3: TGTGCCAGCAGCGAACAGTCTGCAGTGAACACCGGGGAGCTGTTTTTT. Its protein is CASSEQSAVNTGELFF.

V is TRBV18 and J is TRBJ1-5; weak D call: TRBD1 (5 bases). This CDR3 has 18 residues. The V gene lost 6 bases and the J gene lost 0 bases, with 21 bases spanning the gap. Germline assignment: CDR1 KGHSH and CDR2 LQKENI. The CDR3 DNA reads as TGTGCCAGCTCGCATCGACCCCCCCAGGGAGGTAGCAATCAGCCCCAGCATTTT. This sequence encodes CASSHRPPQGGSNQPQHF.

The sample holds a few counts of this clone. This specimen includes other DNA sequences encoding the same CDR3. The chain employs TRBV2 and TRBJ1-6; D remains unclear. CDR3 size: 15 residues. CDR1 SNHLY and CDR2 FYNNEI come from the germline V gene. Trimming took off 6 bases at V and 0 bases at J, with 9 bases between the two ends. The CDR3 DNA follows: TGTGCCAGCAGAGACGGGAGCTCCTATAATTCACCCCTCCACTTT. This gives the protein CASRDGSSYNSPLHF.

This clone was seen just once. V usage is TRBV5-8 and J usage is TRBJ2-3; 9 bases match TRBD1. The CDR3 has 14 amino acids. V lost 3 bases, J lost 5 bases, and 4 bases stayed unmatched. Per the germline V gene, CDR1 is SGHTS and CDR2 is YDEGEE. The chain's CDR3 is CASSSGQGLDTQYF. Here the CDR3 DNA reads TGTGCCAGCAGCTCGGGACAGGGACTAGATACGCAGTATTTT.

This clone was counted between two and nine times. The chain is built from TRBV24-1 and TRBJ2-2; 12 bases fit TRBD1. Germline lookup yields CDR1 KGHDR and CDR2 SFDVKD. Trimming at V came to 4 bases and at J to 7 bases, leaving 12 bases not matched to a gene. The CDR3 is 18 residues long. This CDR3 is CATSDPAPGQGANGELFF. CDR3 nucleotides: TGTGCCACCAGTGACCCCGCGCCGGGACAGGGGGCGAACGGGGAGCTGTTTTTT.

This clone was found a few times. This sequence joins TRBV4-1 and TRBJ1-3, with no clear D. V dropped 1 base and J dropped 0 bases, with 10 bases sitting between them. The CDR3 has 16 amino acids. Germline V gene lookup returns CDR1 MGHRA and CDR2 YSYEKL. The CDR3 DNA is TGCGCCAGCAGCCAAGGAAATGTAGACTCTGGAAACACCATATATTTT. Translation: CASSQGNVDSGNTIYF.

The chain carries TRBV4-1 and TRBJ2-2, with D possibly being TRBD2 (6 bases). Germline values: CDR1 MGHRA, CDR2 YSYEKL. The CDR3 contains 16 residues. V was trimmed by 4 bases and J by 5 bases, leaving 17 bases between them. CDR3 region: CASSPQLDGGTGELFF. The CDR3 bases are TGCGCCAGCAGCCCCCAGCTTGACGGAGGGACCGGGGAGCTGTTTTTT.

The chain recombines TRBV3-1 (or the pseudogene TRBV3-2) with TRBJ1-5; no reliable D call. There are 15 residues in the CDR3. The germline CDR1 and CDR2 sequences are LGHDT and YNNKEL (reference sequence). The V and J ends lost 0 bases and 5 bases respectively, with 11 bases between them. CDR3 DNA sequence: TGTGCCAGCAGCCAAGATACGAACAGAGATCAGCCCCAGCATTTT. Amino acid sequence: CASSQDTNRDQPQHF.

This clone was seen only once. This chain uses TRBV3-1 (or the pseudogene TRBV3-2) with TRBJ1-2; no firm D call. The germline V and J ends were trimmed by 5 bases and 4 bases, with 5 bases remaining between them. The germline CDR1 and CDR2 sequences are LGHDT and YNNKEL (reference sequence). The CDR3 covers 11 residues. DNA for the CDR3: TGTGCCAGCAGCGGAGGCTATGGCTACACCTTC. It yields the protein CASSGGYGYTF.

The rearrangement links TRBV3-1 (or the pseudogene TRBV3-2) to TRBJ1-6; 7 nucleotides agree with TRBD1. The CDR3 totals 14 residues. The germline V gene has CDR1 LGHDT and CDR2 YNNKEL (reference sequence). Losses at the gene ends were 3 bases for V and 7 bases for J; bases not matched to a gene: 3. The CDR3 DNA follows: TGTGCCAGCAGCCAGGGGACAGACAATTCACCCCTCCACTTT. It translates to CASSQGTDNSPLHF.

The CDR3 region is CASALAAGVINEQFF. CDR3 DNA: TGTGCCAGTGCCCTTGCGGCGGGGGTTATCAATGAGCAGTTCTTC. This chain connects TRBV19 to TRBJ2-1; 7 bases map to TRBD2. Germline trimming cut 8 bases from V and 6 bases from J; bases unmatched to any gene: 13. Germline V lookup: CDR1 LNHDA, CDR2 SQIVND (reference sequence). There are 15 residues in the CDR3.

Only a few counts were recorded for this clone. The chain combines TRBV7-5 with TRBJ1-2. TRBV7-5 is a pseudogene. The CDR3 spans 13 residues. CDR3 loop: CARLLGGSYGYTF. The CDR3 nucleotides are TGTGCCCGTTTGCTTGGGGGGAGCTATGGCTACACCTTC.

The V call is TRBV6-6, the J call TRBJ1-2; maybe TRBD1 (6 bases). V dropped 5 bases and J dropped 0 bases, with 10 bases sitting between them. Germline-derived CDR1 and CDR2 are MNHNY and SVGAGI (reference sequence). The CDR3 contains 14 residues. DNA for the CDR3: TGTGCCAGCAGTCGACAGGCAGCTAACTATGGCTACACCTTC. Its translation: CASSRQAANYGYTF.

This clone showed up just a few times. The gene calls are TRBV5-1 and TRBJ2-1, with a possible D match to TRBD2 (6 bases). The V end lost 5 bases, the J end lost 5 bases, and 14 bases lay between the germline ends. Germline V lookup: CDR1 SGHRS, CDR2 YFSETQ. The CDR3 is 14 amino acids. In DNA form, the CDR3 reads TGCGCCAGCAGTCAGGGAGGTGGCAACAATGAGCAGTTCTTC. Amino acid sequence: CASSQGGGNNEQFF. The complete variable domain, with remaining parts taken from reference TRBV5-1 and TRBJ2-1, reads KAGVTQTPRYLIKTRGQQVTLSCSPISGHRSVSWYQQTPGQGLQFLFEYFSETQRNKGNFPGRFSGRQFSNSRSEMNVSTLELGDSALYLCASSQGGGNNEQFFGPGTRLTVL.

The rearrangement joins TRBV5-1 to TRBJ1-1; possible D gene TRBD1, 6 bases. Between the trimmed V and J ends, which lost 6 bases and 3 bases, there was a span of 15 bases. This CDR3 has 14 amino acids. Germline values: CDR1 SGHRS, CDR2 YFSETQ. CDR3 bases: TGCGCCAGCACCCGGGGGGCGATTGACACTGAAGCTTTCTTT. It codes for CASTRGAIDTEAFF.

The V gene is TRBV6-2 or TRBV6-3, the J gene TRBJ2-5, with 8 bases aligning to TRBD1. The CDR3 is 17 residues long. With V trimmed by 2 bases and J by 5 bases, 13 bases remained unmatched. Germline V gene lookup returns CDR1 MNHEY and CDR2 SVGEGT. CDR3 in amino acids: CASSYKGSGRGRETQYF. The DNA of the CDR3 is TGTGCCAGCAGTTACAAAGGGAGTGGCAGGGGGCGGGAGACCCAGTACTTC.

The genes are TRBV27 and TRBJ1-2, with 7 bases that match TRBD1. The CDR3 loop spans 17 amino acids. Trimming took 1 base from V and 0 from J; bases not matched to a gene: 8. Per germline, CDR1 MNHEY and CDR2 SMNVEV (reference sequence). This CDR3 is CASSLYWTGSTNYGYTF. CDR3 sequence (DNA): TGTGCCAGCAGTTTATACTGGACAGGATCCACTAACTATGGCTACACCTTC.

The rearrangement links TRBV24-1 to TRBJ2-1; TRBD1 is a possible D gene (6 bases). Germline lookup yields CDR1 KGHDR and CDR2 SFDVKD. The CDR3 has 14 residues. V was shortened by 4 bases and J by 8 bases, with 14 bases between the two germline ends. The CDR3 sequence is CATSDSGVQDEQFF. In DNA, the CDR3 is TGTGCCACCAGTGACTCAGGGGTTCAGGATGAGCAGTTCTTC.

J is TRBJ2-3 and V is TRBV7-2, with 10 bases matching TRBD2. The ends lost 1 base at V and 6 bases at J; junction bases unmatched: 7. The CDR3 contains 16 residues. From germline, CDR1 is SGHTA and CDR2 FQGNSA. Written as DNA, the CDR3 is TGTGCCAGCAGCTTAGTTTCTAGCGGGGGATTGGATACGCAGTATTTT. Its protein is CASSLVSSGGLDTQYF.